This T cell receptor beta chain was identified during a study of T cell responses to AZD1222 COVID-19 vaccine. Some clones are missing from TCRdb's copy, which holds only in-frame ones; the method was immunoSEQ multiplex PCR. Counted here are 130,000 to 150,000 clones, approximately 91% occurring once; the ten biggest clones make up around 2.1%. In regard to this clone: Its target is unknown.

Study-wide findings and caveats: Baseline seropositives among AZD1222 recipients totaled only five to seven. Regions left unmutated in variants are reportedly the target of nearly half of spike-specific TCRs.

CDR1 is LGHDT, CDR2 YNNKEL, per germline (reference sequence). The CDR3 length is 14 residues. V lost 10 bases and J 4 bases, leaving 17 bases between the germline ends. Pooling covered second doses at about 4 or about 12 weeks. The genes are TRBV3-1 (or the pseudogene TRBV3-2) and TRBJ2-1; D not resolved. This TCR was recovered from an adult who received the AZD1222 COVID-19 vaccine. The sequenced sample was peripheral blood, obtained 28 days after the second AZD1222 dose. The CDR3 coding sequence is TGTGCCACCCAGGCCGTGGGCCAGTACAATGAGCAGTTCTTC. Its translation is CATQAVGQYNEQFF.